This T cell receptor beta chain emerged from a study of technical replicates of blood from a few donors. This table comes from immunoSEQ multiplex PCR, and its TCRdb copy is limited to in-frame clones, with some not included. The sample records under 85,000 clones, approximately 91% being singletons. J was trimmed by 5 bases and V by 5 bases; bases with no gene match: 9. CDR1 and CDR2 from the germline V gene are SEHNR and FQNEAQ (reference sequence). The CDR3 runs to 16 residues. The genes are TRBV7-9 and TRBJ2-5, with 12 bases aligning to TRBD2. The TCR comes from a human donor in good health. Some clones in this sample may be carry-over from other donors' samples. Source material: T cells isolated from PBMCs. CDR3: CASSNRLAGVGETQYF. In DNA, the CDR3 is TGTGCCAGCAGCAACAGACTAGCGGGAGTTGGGGAGACCCAGTACTTC.